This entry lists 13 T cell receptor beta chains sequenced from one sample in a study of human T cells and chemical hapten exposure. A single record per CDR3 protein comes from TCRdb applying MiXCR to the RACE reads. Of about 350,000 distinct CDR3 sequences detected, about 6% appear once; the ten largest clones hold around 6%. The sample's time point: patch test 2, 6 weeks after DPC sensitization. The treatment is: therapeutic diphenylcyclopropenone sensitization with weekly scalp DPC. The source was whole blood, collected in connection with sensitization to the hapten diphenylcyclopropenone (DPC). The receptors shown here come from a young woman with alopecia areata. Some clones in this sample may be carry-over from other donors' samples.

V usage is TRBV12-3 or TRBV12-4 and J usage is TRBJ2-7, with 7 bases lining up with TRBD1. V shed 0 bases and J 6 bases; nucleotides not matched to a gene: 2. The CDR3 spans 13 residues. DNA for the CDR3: TGTGCCAGCAGTTTAGCGACAGGGATCGAGCAGTACTTC. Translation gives CASSLATGIEQYF.

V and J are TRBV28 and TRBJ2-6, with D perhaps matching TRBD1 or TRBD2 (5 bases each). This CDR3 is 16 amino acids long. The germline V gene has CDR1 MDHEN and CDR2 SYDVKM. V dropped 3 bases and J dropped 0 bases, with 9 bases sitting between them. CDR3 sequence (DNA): TGTGCCAGCAGTTTTCAGAGGGGCTCTGGGGCCAACGTCCTGACTTTC. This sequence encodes CASSFQRGSGANVLTF.

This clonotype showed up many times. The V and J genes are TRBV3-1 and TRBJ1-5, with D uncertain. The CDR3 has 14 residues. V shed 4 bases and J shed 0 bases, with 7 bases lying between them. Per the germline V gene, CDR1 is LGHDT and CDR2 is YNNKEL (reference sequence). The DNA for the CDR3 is TGTGCCAGCAGCCTGAAGTATAGCAATCAGCCCCAGCATTTT. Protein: CASSLKYSNQPQHF.

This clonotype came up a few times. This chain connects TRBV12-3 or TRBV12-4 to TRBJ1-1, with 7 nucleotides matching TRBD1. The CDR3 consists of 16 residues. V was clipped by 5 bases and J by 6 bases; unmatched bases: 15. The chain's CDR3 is CASSIGGATIWAEAFF. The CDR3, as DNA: TGTGCCAGCAGTATAGGGGGCGCGACAATATGGGCTGAAGCTTTCTTT.

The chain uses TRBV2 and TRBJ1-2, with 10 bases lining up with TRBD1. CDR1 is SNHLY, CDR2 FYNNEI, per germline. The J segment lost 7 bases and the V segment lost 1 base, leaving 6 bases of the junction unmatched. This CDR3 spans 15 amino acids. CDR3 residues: CASSEEGTGVAGYTF. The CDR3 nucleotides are TGTGCCAGCAGTGAAGAAGGGACAGGGGTTGCTGGCTACACCTTC.

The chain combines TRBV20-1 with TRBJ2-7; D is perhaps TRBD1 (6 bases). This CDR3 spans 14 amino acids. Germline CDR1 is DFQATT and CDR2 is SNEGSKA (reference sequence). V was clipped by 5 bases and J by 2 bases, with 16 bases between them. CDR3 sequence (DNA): TGCAGTGCTTCACTAGACGGACAGACCTACGAGCAGTACTTC. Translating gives CSASLDGQTYEQYF.

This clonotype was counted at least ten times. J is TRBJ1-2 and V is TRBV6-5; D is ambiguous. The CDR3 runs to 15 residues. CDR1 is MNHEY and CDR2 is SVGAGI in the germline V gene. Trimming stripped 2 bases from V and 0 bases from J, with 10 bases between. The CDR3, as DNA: TGTGCCAGCAGTTACGTCGCGGGAGCTAACTATGGCTACACCTTC. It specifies CASSYVAGANYGYTF.

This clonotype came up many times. CDR3: CATSLTDTQYF. The CDR3 nucleotides read TGTGCCACCAGCCTTACAGATACGCAGTATTTT. The chain uses TRBV15 and TRBJ2-3; D unclear. Trimming shortened V by 5 bases and J by 3 bases, and 3 bases separated the two germline ends. The CDR3 consists of 11 residues. Germline V gene sequence: CDR1 LNHNV, CDR2 YYDKDF (reference sequence). Full variable domain (missing parts from reference TRBV15 and TRBJ2-3): DAMVIQNPRYQVTQFGKPVTLSCSQTLNHNVMYWYQQKSSQAPKLLFHYYDKDFNNEADTPDNFQSRRPNTSFCFLDIRSPGLGDTAMYLCATSLTDTQYFGPGTRLTVL.

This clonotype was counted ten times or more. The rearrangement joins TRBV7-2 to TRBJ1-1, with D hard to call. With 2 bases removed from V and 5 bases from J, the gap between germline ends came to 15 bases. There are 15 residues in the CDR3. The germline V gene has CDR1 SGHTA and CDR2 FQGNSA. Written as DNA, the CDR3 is TGTGCCAGCAGCTTATTTACTGGGTCTGGTACTGAAGCTTTCTTT. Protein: CASSLFTGSGTEAFF.

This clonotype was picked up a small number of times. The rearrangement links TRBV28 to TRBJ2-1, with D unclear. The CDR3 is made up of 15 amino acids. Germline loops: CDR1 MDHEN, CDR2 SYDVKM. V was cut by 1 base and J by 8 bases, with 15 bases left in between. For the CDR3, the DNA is TGTGCCAGCAGTTTATCGGTGACGGGCTCTGATGAGCAGTTCTTC. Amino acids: CASSLSVTGSDEQFF.

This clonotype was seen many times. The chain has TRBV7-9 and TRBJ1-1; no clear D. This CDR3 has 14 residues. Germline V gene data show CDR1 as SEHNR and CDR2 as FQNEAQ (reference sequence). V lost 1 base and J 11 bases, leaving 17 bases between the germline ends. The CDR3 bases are TGTGCCAGCAGCTTAGAGGGTGTGTATGAAGGGGCTTTCTTT. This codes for CASSLEGVYEGAFF. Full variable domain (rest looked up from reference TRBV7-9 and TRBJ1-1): DTGVSQNPRHKITKRGQNVTFRCDPISEHNRLYWYRQTLGQGPEFLTYFQNEAQLEKSRLLSDRFSAERPKGSFSTLEIQRTEQGDSAMYLCASSLEGVYEGAFFGQGTRLTVV.

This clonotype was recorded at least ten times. In nucleotides, the CDR3 is TGTGCCAGCAGCTATGGGGGTAGCAATCAGCCCCAGCATTTT. It translates to CASSYGGSNQPQHF. The chain carries TRBV6-5 and TRBJ1-5, with TRBD1 as a possible D gene (5 bases). Germline CDR1 reads MNHEY; CDR2 reads SVGAGI. The ends were cut back, 6 bases at V and 0 bases at J, with 9 bases in the middle. The CDR3 totals 14 residues.

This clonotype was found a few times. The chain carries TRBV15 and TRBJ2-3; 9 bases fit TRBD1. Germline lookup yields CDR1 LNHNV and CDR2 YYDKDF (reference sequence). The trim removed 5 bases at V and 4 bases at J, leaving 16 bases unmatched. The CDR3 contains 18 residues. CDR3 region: CATSRFGQGPSIPDTQYF. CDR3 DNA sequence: TGTGCCACCAGCCGATTTGGACAGGGGCCATCCATTCCAGATACGCAGTATTTT.